The rows below give T cell receptor beta chains drawn from one sample of a study of shared clonotypes between healthy human individuals. Produced via immunoSEQ multiplex PCR; TCRdb's table is partial and in-frame only. The table records about 990,000 clones, 75% to 80% of them present only once. The sample taken for sequencing was memory CD4+ T cells from PBMCs. These receptors were obtained from a man aged 18 to 30 in good health. Some clones in this sample may be carry-over from other donors' samples. Each CDR3 is given with its conserved first and last residue.

TRBV28	15	TRBJ2-3	CATAAGPTSTDTQYF
TRBV19	14	TRBJ1-2	CASSTPRGNYGYTF
TRBV27	15	TRBJ2-6	CASSTPGAGANVLTF
TRBV11-2	14	TRBJ2-1	CASTKDGTSGEQFF
TRBV19	14	TRBJ2-5	CASSPRGDGETQYF
TRBV28	14	TRBJ1-2	CASSLRTGHYGYTF
TRBV7-2	14	TRBJ1-1	CASSSVDRNTEAFF
TRBV9	15	TRBJ2-2	CARCDRGRNTGELFF
TRBV10-3	16	TRBJ2-7	CAISDMGGPRRYEQYF
TRBV5-4	14	TRBJ2-5	CASSLPREGETQYF
TRBV6-1	15	TRBJ2-2	CASSEGGIGTGELFF
TRBV5-6	16	TRBJ2-1	CASSLGVASSYNEQFF
TRBV14	13	TRBJ2-4	CASSRTAKNIQYF
TRBV4-3	14	TRBJ2-2	CASSGESNTGELFF
TRBV6-1	16	TRBJ1-2	CASSEASAGGTYGYTF
TRBV18	15	TRBJ1-5	CASSSPPGRGQPQHF
TRBV11-2	17	TRBJ2-1	CASSLDQSLAGMNEQFF
TRBV28	15	TRBJ2-7	CASSTPDRVSHEQYF
TRBV5-1	16	TRBJ2-5	CASSPTSARIQETQYF
TRBV2	12	TRBJ1-2	CAGTGRSYGYTF
TRBV20-1	11	TRBJ2-3	CSATARDTQYF
TRBV11-2	15	TRBJ1-5	CASSPGGGGNQPQHF
TRBV30	14	TRBJ1-6	CAWNPGRINSPLHF
TRBV6-5	13	TRBJ2-7	CASSPSRRLEQYF
TRBV5-4	16	TRBJ2-7	CASSPGGVAGTYEQYF
TRBV5-1	16	TRBJ2-1	CASSLAPTSGADRQFF
TRBV11-1	16	TRBJ2-2	CASSPWGGVDTGELFF
TRBV15	14	TRBJ1-2	CATSRTLTGVGYTF
TRBV4-1	21	TRBJ1-3	CASSHRPSGQGTKKNRNTIYF
TRBV29-1	12	TRBJ2-3	CSVGRGTDTQYF
TRBV27	15	TRBJ2-6	CASSPQATGANVLTF
TRBV28	14	TRBJ1-2	CASLDLEGRSGYTF
TRBV5-1	16	TRBJ2-5	CASSFMTSGSGETQYF
TRBV5-1	15	TRBJ2-3	CASSGTGGPTDTQYF
TRBV7-9	15	TRBJ2-2	CASRPGTTNTGELFF
TRBV5-4	15	TRBJ2-2	CASSLRGGSTGELFF
TRBV2	12	TRBJ2-7	CASRGQTYEQYF
TRBV6-5	13	TRBJ2-6	CASSYAGANVLTF
TRBV11-3	13	TRBJ1-1	CASSSGTNTEAFF
TRBV10-1	15	TRBJ2-1	CASSAWGSANNEQFF
TRBV19	13	TRBJ1-1	CASSLQGNTEAFF
TRBV4-1	19	TRBJ2-5	CASSQDPLAGGLFGETQYF